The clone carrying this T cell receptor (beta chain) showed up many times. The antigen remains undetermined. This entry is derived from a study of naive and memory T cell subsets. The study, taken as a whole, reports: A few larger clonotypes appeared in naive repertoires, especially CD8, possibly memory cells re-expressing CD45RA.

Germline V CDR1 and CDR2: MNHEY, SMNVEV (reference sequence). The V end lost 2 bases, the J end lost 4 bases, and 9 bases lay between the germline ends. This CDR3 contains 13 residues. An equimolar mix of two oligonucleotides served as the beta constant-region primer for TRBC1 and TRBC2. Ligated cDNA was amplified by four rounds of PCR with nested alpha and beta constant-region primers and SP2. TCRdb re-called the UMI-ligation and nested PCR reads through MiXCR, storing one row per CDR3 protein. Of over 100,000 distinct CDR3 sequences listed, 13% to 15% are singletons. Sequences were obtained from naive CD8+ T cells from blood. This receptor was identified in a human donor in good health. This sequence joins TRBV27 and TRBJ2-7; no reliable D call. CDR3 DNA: TGTGCCAGCAGTTTAGTAGGTGGATACGAGCAGTACTTC. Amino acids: CASSLVGGYEQYF.